This T cell receptor beta chain was found in a study of blood T cell repertoires in COVID-19 (TCRdb year 2020). Turning to the overall study: The collaborator samples originated in the United States, Italy and Spain and spanned the acute and convalescent phases of COVID-19. The material from the prospective study consisted of cDNA or gDNA derived from T cells, B-cell-depleted T cells, or PBMCs. The dataset comprised deeply sampled blood TCRbeta repertoires from subjects exposed to, actively infected with, or recovered from COVID-19. The repertoires were made available in a free public database intended to serve as a resource for research on the immune response to SARS-CoV-2. Samples came from the ongoing ImmuneRACE study (first 160 participants) plus 1,254 subjects from 6 global collaborators. A de-identified subject ID, COVID-19 status, age in years and sex were almost always included in the sample metadata. Where available, HLA class I and class II types were taken from metadata supplied by the sample provider and were not determined by assay-based typing.

Including the terminal cysteine and phenylalanine, the CDR3 comprises 15 residues. The read is trimmed to its CDR3 DNA, 45 bases read in frame from base 1. This clone was recorded only once. The clone's antigen remains unknown. Base-call qualities are not available, and no considerably larger clone is one nucleotide away. The immunoSEQ Assay, a bias-controlled multiplex PCR, was used to amplify TCRbeta CDR3 regions from genomic DNA. As for how the authors treated the data: Nucleated cell counts per sample were estimated from amplification of reference gene primers within the assay. To quantify the absolute abundance of each unique TCRbeta CDR3 rearrangement, sequence reads were collapsed and filtered. For each sample, productive Simpson clonality was calculated as the square root of Simpson's diversity index over productive rearrangements. As stored in TCRdb, this immuneACCESS dataset retains in-frame rearrangements with V and J assigned. A fraction of the clones does not appear; measured against another copy, unresolved V genes explain less than half of the discrepancy, and the remainder lacks a known reason. That table furnishes V, J and clone size, whereas the DNA furnished D and trimming. Within this sample are around 250,000 clones, with around 82% of them counted one time only. Jointly, the top ten make up roughly 3% of the sample.

Each collaborating institution followed its own protocols to collect whole blood in K2EDTA tubes. For TCRbeta analysis, collaborator samples were shipped as frozen whole blood, as isolated PBMCs, or as DNA extracted from either sample type. General conclusions and limits of the study: Clinical and demographic metadata were provided uncurated, with the amount varying by source and participant.

This TCR was recovered from a woman aged 18-30 years with acute or convalescent COVID-19. The material sequenced was peripheral blood. The rearrangement joined TRBV21-1 to TRBJ2-2; the table's D call, TRBD2, has no DNA check behind it. TRBV21-1 is recorded as a pseudogene. The nucleotide sequence is given as TGTGCCAGAAAGTTAGCGGATACGAACACCGGGGAGCTGTTTTTT. The resulting protein is CARKLADTNTGELFF.